One sample yielded the 14 T cell receptor beta chains listed below, sequenced in a study of CD8 T cells in ankylosing spondylitis. One entry per CDR3 protein results from TCRdb running MiXCR on the 5' RACE reads. The top ten hold 21% of the sample, which has about 220,000 distinct CDR3 sequences, roughly 10% seen once. The material sequenced was blood, either unsorted or a sorted T cell fraction (not recorded which). The receptors were gathered from a male donor with ankylosing spondylitis or in good health (not recorded which).

This clonotype has at least ten counts. The gene calls are TRBV12-3 or TRBV12-4 and TRBJ2-1, with D perhaps TRBD2 (6 bases). The CDR3 length is 14 residues. Deletions cut 3 bases from V and 8 bases from J, with 14 bases between. CDR3 sequence (DNA): TGTGCCAGCAGTTTGGGAGGCAGGGATTATGAGCAGTTCTTC. This encodes CASSLGGRDYEQFF.

Details on this clonotype: One end of the junction fails to match germline, which may point to a read error. DNA for the CDR3: TGCTGTGCTAGGCCCCAGGCAGGGGGCTTTAGCAATCAGCCCCAGCATTTT. Translation gives CCARPQAGGFSNQPQHF. This sequence joins TRBV20-1 and TRBJ1-5, with 8 bases matching TRBD1. CDR3 length: 17 residues. Germline CDR1 is DFQATT and CDR2 is SNEGSKA (reference sequence).

This clonotype was seen repeatedly, ten times or more. The chain combines TRBV24-1 with TRBJ1-5, with unresolved D. The CDR3 extends over 16 amino acids. V was shortened by 4 bases and J by 0 bases, with 12 bases between the two germline ends. Germline loops: CDR1 KGHDR, CDR2 SFDVKD. CDR3 sequence: CATSDSEVGSNQPQHF. CDR3 DNA sequence: TGTGCCACCAGTGACTCAGAAGTGGGTAGCAATCAGCCCCAGCATTTT.

This clonotype was recorded at least ten times. The V and J genes are TRBV5-1 and TRBJ2-5; no firm D call. Trimming shortened V by 2 bases and J by 2 bases, and 13 bases separated the two germline ends. The CDR3 runs 15 residues. Germline CDR1 and CDR2: SGHRS and YFSETQ. CDR3 in amino acids: CASSLGPGVQETQYF. The DNA for the CDR3 is TGCGCCAGCAGCTTAGGGCCTGGGGTGCAAGAGACCCAGTACTTC.

The chain uses TRBV6-1 and TRBJ2-3; maybe TRBD1 (5 bases). V dropped 8 bases and J dropped 2 bases, with 11 bases sitting between them. The CDR3 is 13 residues long. Germline V gives CDR1 MNHNS, CDR2 SASEGT. The CDR3 region has the DNA TGTGCCAGCTGGGGCACCCTCACAGATACGCAGTATTTT. It codes for CASWGTLTDTQYF.

There are a few counts of this clonotype. J is TRBJ1-2 and V is TRBV3-1; D gene uncertain. The CDR3 covers 16 residues. Deletions cut 6 bases from V and 3 bases from J, with 20 bases between. The germline CDR1 and CDR2 sequences are LGHDT and YNNKEL (reference sequence). The CDR3: CASSQFLTNRDYGYTF. CDR3 nucleotides: TGTGCCAGCAGTCAATTCTTAACAAATCGGGACTATGGCTACACCTTC.

This clonotype was counted many times. The chain has TRBV28 and TRBJ1-6; TRBD1 is a possible D gene (5 bases). Germline lookup yields CDR1 MDHEN and CDR2 SYDVKM. The CDR3 sequence is 16 residues long. V was shortened by 8 bases and J by 6 bases, with 20 bases between the two germline ends. The CDR3 is CASRGPTGVGNSPLHF. CDR3 DNA sequence: TGTGCCAGCCGAGGCCCTACAGGAGTCGGTAATTCACCCCTCCACTTT. Full variable domain (outside the CDR3, taken from reference TRBV28 and TRBJ1-6): DVKVTQSSRYLVKRTGEKVFLECVQDMDHENMFWYRQDPGLGLRLIYFSYDVKMKEKGDIPEGYSVSREKKERFSLILESASTNQTSMYLCASRGPTGVGNSPLHFGNGTRLTVT.

The CDR3 nucleotides are TGTGCCAGCAGGGTAGCGGGGGGTTGGAGCACAGATACGCAGTATTTT. Residues: CASRVAGGWSTDTQYF. The V gene is TRBV7-6, the J gene TRBJ2-3, with TRBD2 matching 10 bases. The CDR3 length is 16 residues. Germline loops: CDR1 SGHVS, CDR2 FNYEAQ. V dropped 6 bases and J dropped 0; count of bases not matched to a gene: 6.

The V gene is TRBV20-1, the J gene TRBJ2-5, with TRBD2 identical over 12 bases. V gave up 2 bases and J gave up 5 bases; unmatched junction bases: 3. CDR1 and CDR2 (germline): DFQATT, SNEGSKA (reference sequence). CDR3 size: 14 residues. The CDR3 sequence: CSARPLAGGETQYF. The CDR3 coding sequence is TGCAGTGCTAGACCTCTAGCGGGGGGGGAGACCCAGTACTTC.

This clonotype was seen ten or more times. V usage is TRBV15 and J usage is TRBJ2-3; the D call may be TRBD1 or TRBD2 (5 bases each). The CDR3 consists of 14 residues. V lost 1 base and J 0 bases, leaving 5 bases between the germline ends. CDR1 is LNHNV, CDR2 YYDKDF, per germline (reference sequence). The CDR3 DNA reads TGTGCCACCAGCAGAGGGGGGAGCACAGATACGCAGTATTTT. As protein: CATSRGGSTDTQYF.

This chain uses TRBV9 with TRBJ2-2, with 8 bases lining up with TRBD2. The CDR3 is 17 amino acids. Germline CDR1 and CDR2: SGDLS and YYNGEE. Trimming took 4 bases from V and 4 from J; bases not matched to a gene: 12. The CDR3 here is CASSITGGATSTGELFF. CDR3 DNA: TGTGCCAGCAGCATAACGGGGGGGGCCACCAGCACCGGGGAGCTGTTTTTT.

The V gene is TRBV5-1, the J gene TRBJ2-3; 7 bases are shared with TRBD2. V shed 4 bases and J 0 bases; nucleotides not matched to a gene: 8. The CDR3 has 16 amino acids. Per germline, CDR1 SGHRS and CDR2 YFSETQ. The CDR3 DNA reads as TGCGCCAGCAGCCTGGCTGGGGGGGTTAGCACAGATACGCAGTATTTT. This encodes CASSLAGGVSTDTQYF.

The chain links TRBV5-1 to TRBJ2-5; TRBD2 might be the D (6 bases). The CDR3 extends over 15 amino acids. V gave up 2 bases and J gave up 2 bases, with 13 bases separating them. In germline, CDR1 is SGHRS, CDR2 YFSETQ. The CDR3 DNA follows: TGCGCCAGCAGCTTCTCACTAGCTTCACAAGAGACCCAGTACTTC. Residues: CASSFSLASQETQYF.

This clonotype was detected ten times or more. The chain recombines TRBV7-3 with TRBJ2-7; D remains unclear. Germline-derived CDR1 and CDR2 are SGHTA and FQGTGA. This CDR3 spans 15 amino acids. V lost 2 bases and J 0 bases, leaving 11 bases between the germline ends. Here the CDR3 reads CASSLGFGDSYEQYF. Written as DNA, the CDR3 is TGTGCCAGCAGCTTAGGATTTGGAGACTCCTACGAGCAGTACTTC. Using reference TRBV7-3 and TRBJ2-7 for the parts outside the CDR3, the full variable domain is GAGVSQTPSNKVTEKGKYVELRCDPISGHTALYWYRQSLGQGPEFLIYFQGTGAADDSGLPNDRFFAVRPEGSVSTLKIQRTERGDSAVYLCASSLGFGDSYEQYFGPGTRLTVT.